This T cell receptor (beta chain) was identified in a study of cytomegalovirus exposure and HLA in healthy donors. About the research overall: As released early, the data held 80 million to 90 million unique TCRs from HLA-typed donors. Study-level findings and limits: According to an earlier analysis, most TCR beta V segments yielded productive rearrangements about 87% or about 30% of the time. It was 150 or so TCR beta chains that were listed as cytomegalovirus-associated. Among the sequence variants, a highly shared cluster was likely an artifact of sequencing.

A remark on this clone: The antigen is not known.

The PCR had 60 Vbeta and 13 Jbeta primers. TCRdb keeps only in-frame clones here, not all; method: immunoSEQ multiplex PCR. The sample records more than 95,000 clones, approximately 81% being singletons. The CDR3 contains 14 residues. CDR1 is WNHNN and CDR2 is SYGVQD in the germline V gene (reference sequence). The origin of this receptor is a woman in her twenties or thirties in good health and CMV-seronegative. The chain is built from TRBV10-1 and TRBJ2-1, with a tentative D call TRBD1 (5 bases). Sequenced material: PBMCs. The DNA of the CDR3 is TGCGCTCCCAAGGGGCAGATCACCTACAATGAGCAGTTCTTC. As protein: CAPKGQITYNEQFF.